The rows below give T cell receptor beta chains drawn from one sample of a study of cytomegalovirus exposure and HLA in healthy donors. Using immunoSEQ multiplex PCR, the repertoire was profiled, and TCRdb retains in-frame clones only, with some absent. The profile shows 90,000 to 120,000 clones, around 10% of them singletons. Sequencing was performed on PBMCs. The receptors here all came from a man aged 35 to 55 in good health and CMV-seropositive. The CDR3 runs from the conserved cysteine through the conserved F or W. D genes are given only for firm matches. Size tells how often a clone was seen (once, few, many) or the class of an expanded clone, and some rows leave it out.

v_gene,abundance,j_gene,d_gene,CDR3aa,CDR3nt
TRBV6-5,once,TRBJ1-3,.,CASSYSRGTYGNTIYF,TGTGCCAGCAGTTACTCCAGGGGAACTTATGGAAACACCATATATTTT
TRBV7-6,.,TRBJ1-1,.,CASSSAVRAEAFF,TGTGCCAGCAGCTCAGCTGTCCGGGCTGAAGCTTTCTTT
TRBV9,.,TRBJ1-1,.,CASSPQTEAFF,TGTGCCAGCAGCCCCCAAACTGAAGCTTTCTTT
TRBV6-5,few,TRBJ2-5,.,CASSYLSGQETQYF,TGTGCCAGCAGCTACCTTTCGGGGCAAGAGACCCAGTACTTC
TRBV19,few,TRBJ1-4,TRBD1,CASGTVNEKLFF,TGTGCCAGTGGGACAGTTAATGAAAAACTGTTTTTT
TRBV10-3,.,TRBJ2-1,TRBD2,CAISEIAGSDNEQFF,TGTGCCATCAGTGAGATAGCGGGATCGGACAATGAGCAGTTCTTC
TRBV7-2,few,TRBJ2-7,TRBD2,CASAVSGSYEQYF,TGTGCCAGCGCGGTTAGCGGGAGTTACGAGCAGTACTTC
TRBV5-1,.,TRBJ2-2,TRBD2,CASSFSGAGSTGELFF,TGCGCCAGCAGTTTTTCGGGAGCGGGGTCCACCGGGGAGCTGTTTTTT
TRBV7-2,few,TRBJ1-5,.,CASSLEGLNQPQHF,TGTGCCAGCAGCTTAGAAGGACTTAATCAGCCCCAGCATTTT
TRBV9,few,TRBJ2-2,.,CASSVAQQSPNTGELFF,TGTGCCAGCAGCGTAGCACAACAGAGCCCGAACACCGGGGAGCTGTTTTTT
TRBV6-5,.,TRBJ2-7,.,CASSYSGDSRSYEQYF,TGTGCCAGCAGTTACTCGGGGGACTCCCGCTCCTACGAGCAGTACTTC
TRBV5-4,.,TRBJ2-5,TRBD2,CASSTRLAGGQETQYF,TGTGCCAGCAGCACGAGACTAGCGGGAGGGCAAGAGACCCAGTACTTC
TRBV28,.,TRBJ2-2,TRBD2,CASSPTSGTAGELFF,TGTGCCAGCAGCCCCACTAGCGGGACAGCCGGGGAGCTGTTTTTT
TRBV28,.,TRBJ2-5,.,CASSLIIVETQYF,TGTGCCAGCAGTTTAATAATCGTAGAGACCCAGTACTTC
TRBV28,.,TRBJ1-5,.,CASSSTGYNQPQHF,TGTGCCAGCAGCTCAACGGGATACAATCAGCCCCAGCATTTT
TRBV7-9,.,TRBJ2-6,.,CASSLSIRGPGANVLTF,TGTGCCAGCAGCTTATCAATCAGGGGCCCTGGGGCCAACGTCCTGACTTTC
TRBV27,.,TRBJ2-2,TRBD1,CASRQGQVGTGELFF,TGTGCCAGCAGACAAGGACAGGTCGGCACCGGGGAGCTGTTTTTT
TRBV5-6,few,TRBJ2-7,.,CASSEWTVAYEQYF,TGTGCCAGCAGCGAATGGACAGTAGCCTACGAGCAGTACTTC
TRBV13,few,TRBJ2-5,TRBD2,CASRYSGDQETQYF,TGTGCCAGCAGATATAGCGGGGACCAAGAGACCCAGTACTTC
TRBV7-2,few,TRBJ2-7,TRBD1,CASSRQGGSEQYF,TGTGCCAGCAGCCGACAGGGGGGAAGCGAGCAGTACTTC
TRBV7-9,few,TRBJ2-1,.,CASSLLPFSRSYNEQFF,TGTGCCAGCAGCTTATTGCCGTTTTCTAGGTCCTACAATGAGCAGTTCTTC
TRBV6-5,.,TRBJ2-7,TRBD2,CASSFLADSYEQYF,TGTGCCAGCAGTTTTCTAGCGGACTCCTACGAGCAGTACTTC
TRBV5-1,few,TRBJ2-7,.,CASSLAPGSSGEQYF,TGCGCCAGCAGCTTGGCCCCGGGTTCCTCAGGGGAGCAGTACTTC
TRBV29-1,.,TRBJ2-2,.,CSVGLPTGELFF,TGCAGCGTGGGACTTCCCACCGGGGAGCTGTTTTTT
TRBV25-1,.,TRBJ2-3,.,CASSEGGRRERGWDTQYF,TGTGCCAGCAGTGAAGGAGGTAGGAGGGAAAGGGGTTGGGATACGCAGTATTTT
TRBV7-2,few,TRBJ1-2,.,CASSSEVSGYTF,TGTGCCAGCAGCTCAGAGGTTTCGGGCTACACCTTC
TRBV2,few,TRBJ2-7,.,CASNPRQESYEQYF,TGTGCCAGCAACCCTCGACAGGAATCCTACGAGCAGTACTTC
TRBV11-3,.,TRBJ1-6,.,CASSFRGGDSPLHF,TGTGCCAGCAGCTTTAGGGGGGGGGATTCACCCCTCCACTTT
TRBV15,few,TRBJ2-5,TRBD2,CATSTGTSGTQETQYF,TGTGCCACCAGCACCGGGACTAGCGGGACGCAAGAGACCCAGTACTTC
TRBV7-2,.,TRBJ2-7,.,CASSRRSEAYEQYF,TGTGCCAGCAGCCGCAGGTCGGAGGCCTACGAGCAGTACTTC